This TCR beta chain derives from a study of PD-1 blockade in classical Hodgkin lymphoma. The study, taken as a whole, reports: As was reported, newly diagnosed patients showed lower baseline TCR diversity than healthy donors did.

The assay was immunoSEQ multiplex PCR, and TCRdb's table has in-frame clones only and misses some. The sample includes around 9,000 clones, about 83% seen only once; the top ten take less than 30%. Indicated time point: cycle 4 day 1 (C4D1), after about 6 weeks of nivolumab. Autologous stem cell transplantation was followed by relapse in every patient, and brentuximab vedotin exposure varied. When best responses were assessed, they were complete response, partial response or progressive disease. CDR1 and CDR2 from the germline V gene are WSHSY and SAAADI. This CDR3 is built from 16 residues. After removal of 2 bases from V and 0 bases from J, the junction contained 5 bases not matched to a gene. A word on this clone: Its antigen is not identified. The identical CDR3 is also encoded by other nucleotide sequences in the sample.

This chain uses TRBV10-2 with TRBJ1-1; 8 positions agree with TRBD1. Here the sequenced sample was peripheral blood mononuclear cells (PBMCs), taken before the fourth cycle of nivolumab. The sequence was obtained from a human donor with classical Hodgkin lymphoma. Written as DNA, the CDR3 is TGCGCCAGCAGTGAGCGAGACAGGGGCGTGAACACTGAAGCTTTCTTT. Its translation is CASSERDRGVNTEAFF.